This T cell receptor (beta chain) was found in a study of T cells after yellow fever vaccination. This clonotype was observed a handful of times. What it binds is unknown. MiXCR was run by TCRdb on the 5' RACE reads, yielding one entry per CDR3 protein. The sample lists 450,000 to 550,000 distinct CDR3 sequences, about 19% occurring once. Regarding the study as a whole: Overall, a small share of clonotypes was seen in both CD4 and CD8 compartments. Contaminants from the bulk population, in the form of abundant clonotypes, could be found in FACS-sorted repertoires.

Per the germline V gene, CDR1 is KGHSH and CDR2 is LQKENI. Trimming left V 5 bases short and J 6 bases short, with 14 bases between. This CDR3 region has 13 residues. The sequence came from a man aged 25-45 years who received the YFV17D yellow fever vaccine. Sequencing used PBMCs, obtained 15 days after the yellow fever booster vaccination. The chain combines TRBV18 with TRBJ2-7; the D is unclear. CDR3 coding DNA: TGTGCCAGCTCATCTGGCCATCCAGCCGAGCAGTACTTC. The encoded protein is CASSSGHPAEQYF.